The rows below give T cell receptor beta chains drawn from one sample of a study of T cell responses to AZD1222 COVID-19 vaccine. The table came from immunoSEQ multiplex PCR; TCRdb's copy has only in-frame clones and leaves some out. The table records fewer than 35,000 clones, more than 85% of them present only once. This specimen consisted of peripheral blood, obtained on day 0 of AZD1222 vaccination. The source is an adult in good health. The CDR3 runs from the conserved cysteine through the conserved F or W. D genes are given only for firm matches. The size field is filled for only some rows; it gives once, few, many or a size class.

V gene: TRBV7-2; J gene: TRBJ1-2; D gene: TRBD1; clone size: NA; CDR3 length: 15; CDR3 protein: CASSGTGGSQYGYTF; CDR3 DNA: TGTGCCAGCAGCGGGACAGGGGGCTCGCAATATGGCTACACCTTC
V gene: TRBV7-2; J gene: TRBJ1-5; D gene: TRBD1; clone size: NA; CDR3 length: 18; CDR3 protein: CASSTGGTRGAGNQPQHF; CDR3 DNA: TGTGCCAGCAGCACCGGGGGTACCAGGGGGGCTGGCAATCAGCCCCAGCATTTT
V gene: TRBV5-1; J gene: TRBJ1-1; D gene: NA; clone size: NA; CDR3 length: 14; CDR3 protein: CASRRGQANTEAFF; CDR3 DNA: TGCGCCAGCAGGAGAGGACAAGCGAACACTGAAGCTTTCTTT
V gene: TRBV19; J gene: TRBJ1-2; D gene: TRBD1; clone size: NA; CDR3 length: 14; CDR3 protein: CASSRTGTNYGYTF; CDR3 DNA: TGTGCCAGTAGTCGGACAGGGACTAACTATGGCTACACCTTC
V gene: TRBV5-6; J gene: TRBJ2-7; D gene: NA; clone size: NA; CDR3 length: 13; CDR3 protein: CASSQSYFWEQYF; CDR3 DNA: TGTGCCAGCAGCCAATCTTATTTTTGGGAGCAGTACTTC
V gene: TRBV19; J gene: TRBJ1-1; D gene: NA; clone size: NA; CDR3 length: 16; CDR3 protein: CASRRNEGRLRTEAFF; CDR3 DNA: TGTGCCAGCAGACGCAACGAGGGTAGGCTAAGAACTGAAGCTTTCTTT
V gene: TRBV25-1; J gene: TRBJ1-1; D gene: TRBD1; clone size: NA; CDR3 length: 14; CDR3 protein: CASTRTGGMPEAFF; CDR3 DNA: TGTGCCAGCACCCGGACAGGGGGAATGCCTGAAGCTTTCTTT
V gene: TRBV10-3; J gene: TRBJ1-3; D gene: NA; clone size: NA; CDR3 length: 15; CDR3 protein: CAISSRVFSGNTIYF; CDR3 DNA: TGTGCCATCAGTAGCAGGGTTTTCTCTGGAAACACCATATATTTT
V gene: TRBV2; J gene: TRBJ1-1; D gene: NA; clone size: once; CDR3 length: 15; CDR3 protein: CASSEALHGQSEAFF; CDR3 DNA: TGTGCCAGCAGTGAAGCGCTTCACGGCCAATCCGAAGCTTTCTTT
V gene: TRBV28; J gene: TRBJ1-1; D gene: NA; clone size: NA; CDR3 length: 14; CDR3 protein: CASSFGGTNTEAFF; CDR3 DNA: TGTGCCAGCAGTTTTGGGGGTACGAACACTGAAGCTTTCTTT
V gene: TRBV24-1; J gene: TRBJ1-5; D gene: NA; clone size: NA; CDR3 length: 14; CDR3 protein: CATSGQNSNQPQHF; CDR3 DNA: TGTGCCACCAGCGGACAAAATAGCAATCAGCCCCAGCATTTT
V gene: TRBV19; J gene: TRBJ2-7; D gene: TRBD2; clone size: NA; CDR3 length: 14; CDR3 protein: CASSMTSGEYEQYF; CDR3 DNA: TGTGCCAGTAGTATGACTAGCGGGGAGTACGAGCAGTACTTC
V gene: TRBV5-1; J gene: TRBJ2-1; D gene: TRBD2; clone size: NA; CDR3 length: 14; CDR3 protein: CASSLVRLAGEQFF; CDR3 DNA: TGCGCCAGCAGCTTGGTGCGACTAGCGGGGGAGCAGTTCTTC
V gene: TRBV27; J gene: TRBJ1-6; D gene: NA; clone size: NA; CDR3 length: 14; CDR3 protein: CASSPAGYESPLHF; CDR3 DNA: TGTGCCAGCAGTCCAGCAGGGTACGAGTCACCCCTCCACTTT
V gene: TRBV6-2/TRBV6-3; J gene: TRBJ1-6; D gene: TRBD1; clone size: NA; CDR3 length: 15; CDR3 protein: CASSYGTGTNSPLHF; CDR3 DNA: TGTGCCAGCAGTTACGGGACAGGGACGAATTCACCCCTCCACTTT
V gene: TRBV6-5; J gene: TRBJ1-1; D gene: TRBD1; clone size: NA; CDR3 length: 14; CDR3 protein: CASSHGQANTEAFF; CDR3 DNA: TGTGCCAGCAGTCACGGACAGGCGAACACTGAAGCTTTCTTT
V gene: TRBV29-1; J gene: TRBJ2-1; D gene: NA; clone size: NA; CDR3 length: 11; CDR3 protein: CSVVMGNEQFF; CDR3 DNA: TGCAGCGTGGTGATGGGGAATGAGCAGTTCTTC
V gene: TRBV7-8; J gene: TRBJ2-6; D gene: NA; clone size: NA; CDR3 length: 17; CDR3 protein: CASSPQEGISGANVLTF; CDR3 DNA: TGTGCCAGCAGCCCTCAGGAGGGTATCTCTGGGGCCAACGTCCTGACTTTC
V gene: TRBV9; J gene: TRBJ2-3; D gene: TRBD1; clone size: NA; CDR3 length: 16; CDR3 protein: CASSVGQGTSTDTQYF; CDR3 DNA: TGTGCCAGCAGCGTAGGACAGGGAACTAGCACAGATACGCAGTATTTT
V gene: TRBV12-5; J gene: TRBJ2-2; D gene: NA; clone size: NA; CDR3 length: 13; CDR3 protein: CASGLVVGGELFF; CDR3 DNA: TGTGCTAGTGGTTTGGTAGTTGGCGGGGAGCTGTTTTTT
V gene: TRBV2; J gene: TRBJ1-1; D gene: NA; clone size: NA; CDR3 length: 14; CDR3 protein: CASSPQRANTEAFF; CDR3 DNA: TGTGCCAGCAGTCCCCAGCGGGCGAACACTGAAGCTTTCTTT
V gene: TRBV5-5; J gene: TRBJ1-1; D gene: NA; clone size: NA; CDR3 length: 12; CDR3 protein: CASSWVNTEAFF; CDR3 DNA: TGTGCCAGCAGCTGGGTGAACACTGAAGCTTTCTTT
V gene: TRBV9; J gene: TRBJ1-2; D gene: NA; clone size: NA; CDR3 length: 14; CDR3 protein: CASSNPPGSYGYTF; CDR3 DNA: TGTGCCAGCAGCAATCCCCCGGGGAGCTATGGCTACACCTTC
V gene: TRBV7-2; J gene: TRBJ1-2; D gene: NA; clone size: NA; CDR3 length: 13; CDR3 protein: CASSFRVNYGYTF; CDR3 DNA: TGTGCCAGCAGCTTCCGGGTTAACTATGGCTACACCTTC
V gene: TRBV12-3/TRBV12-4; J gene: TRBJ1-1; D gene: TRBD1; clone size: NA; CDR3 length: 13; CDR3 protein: CASSWGQAHEAFF; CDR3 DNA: TGTGCCAGCAGCTGGGGACAGGCCCATGAAGCTTTCTTT
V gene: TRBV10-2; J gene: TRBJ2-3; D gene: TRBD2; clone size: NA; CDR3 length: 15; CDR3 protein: CASSDGAGGTDTQYF; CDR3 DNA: TGCGCCAGCAGTGATGGGGCGGGAGGCACAGATACGCAGTATTTT
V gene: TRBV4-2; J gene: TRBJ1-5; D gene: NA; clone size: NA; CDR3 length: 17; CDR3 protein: CASSLASGGVSNQPQHF; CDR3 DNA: TGTGCCAGCAGCCTGGCTTCCGGTGGGGTTAGCAATCAGCCCCAGCATTTT
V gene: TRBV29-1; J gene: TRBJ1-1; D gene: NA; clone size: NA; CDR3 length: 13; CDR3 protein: CSVEGAGNTEAFF; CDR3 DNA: TGCAGCGTTGAAGGTGCGGGTAACACTGAAGCTTTCTTT
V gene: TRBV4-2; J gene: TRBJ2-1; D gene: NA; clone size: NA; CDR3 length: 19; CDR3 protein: CASSQDGTGGWGRDNEQFF; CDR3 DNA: TGTGCCAGCAGCCAAGATGGGACCGGCGGATGGGGGCGCGACAATGAGCAGTTCTTC
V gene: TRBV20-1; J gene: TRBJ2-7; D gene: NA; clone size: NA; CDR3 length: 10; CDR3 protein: CSALSYEQYF; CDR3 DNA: TGCAGTGCTCTCTCCTACGAGCAGTACTTC
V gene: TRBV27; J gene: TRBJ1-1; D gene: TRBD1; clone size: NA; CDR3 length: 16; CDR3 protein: CASTALDRGRNTEAFF; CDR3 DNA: TGTGCCAGCACCGCCCTGGACAGGGGGAGAAACACTGAAGCTTTCTTT
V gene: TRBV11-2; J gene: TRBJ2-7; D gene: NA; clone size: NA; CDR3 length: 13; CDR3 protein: CASSANPSYEQYF; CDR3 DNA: TGTGCCAGCAGCGCCAATCCCTCCTACGAGCAGTACTTC
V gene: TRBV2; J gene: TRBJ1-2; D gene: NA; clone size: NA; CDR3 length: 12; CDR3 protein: CASSEQPQGYTF; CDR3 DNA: TGTGCCAGCAGTGAGCAGCCCCAAGGCTACACCTTC
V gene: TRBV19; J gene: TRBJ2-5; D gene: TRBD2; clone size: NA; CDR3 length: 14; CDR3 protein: CASKAGGAGETQYF; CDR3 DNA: TGTGCCAGTAAGGCCGGGGGGGCTGGAGAGACCCAGTACTTC
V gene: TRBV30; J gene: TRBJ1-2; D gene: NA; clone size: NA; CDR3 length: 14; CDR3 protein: CACPAGLPGYGYTF; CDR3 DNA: TGTGCCTGTCCCGCGGGGCTACCTGGATATGGCTACACCTTC
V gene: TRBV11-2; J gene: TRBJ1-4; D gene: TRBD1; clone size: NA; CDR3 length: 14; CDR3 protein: CASSRGPANEKLFF; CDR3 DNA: TGTGCCAGCAGCAGGGGGCCAGCTAATGAAAAACTGTTTTTT
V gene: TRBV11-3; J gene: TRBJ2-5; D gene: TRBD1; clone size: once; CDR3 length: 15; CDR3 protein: CASSSRTGVQETQYF; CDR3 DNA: TGTGCCAGCAGCAGCAGGACAGGGGTTCAAGAGACCCAGTACTTC
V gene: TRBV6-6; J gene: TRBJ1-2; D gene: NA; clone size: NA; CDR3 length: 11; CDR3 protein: CASSHGDGYTF; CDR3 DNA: TGTGCCAGCAGTCACGGGGACGGCTACACCTTC
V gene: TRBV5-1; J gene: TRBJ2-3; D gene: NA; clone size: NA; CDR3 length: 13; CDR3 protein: CASSREFTDTQYF; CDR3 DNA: TGCGCCAGCAGTCGGGAGTTCACAGATACGCAGTATTTT